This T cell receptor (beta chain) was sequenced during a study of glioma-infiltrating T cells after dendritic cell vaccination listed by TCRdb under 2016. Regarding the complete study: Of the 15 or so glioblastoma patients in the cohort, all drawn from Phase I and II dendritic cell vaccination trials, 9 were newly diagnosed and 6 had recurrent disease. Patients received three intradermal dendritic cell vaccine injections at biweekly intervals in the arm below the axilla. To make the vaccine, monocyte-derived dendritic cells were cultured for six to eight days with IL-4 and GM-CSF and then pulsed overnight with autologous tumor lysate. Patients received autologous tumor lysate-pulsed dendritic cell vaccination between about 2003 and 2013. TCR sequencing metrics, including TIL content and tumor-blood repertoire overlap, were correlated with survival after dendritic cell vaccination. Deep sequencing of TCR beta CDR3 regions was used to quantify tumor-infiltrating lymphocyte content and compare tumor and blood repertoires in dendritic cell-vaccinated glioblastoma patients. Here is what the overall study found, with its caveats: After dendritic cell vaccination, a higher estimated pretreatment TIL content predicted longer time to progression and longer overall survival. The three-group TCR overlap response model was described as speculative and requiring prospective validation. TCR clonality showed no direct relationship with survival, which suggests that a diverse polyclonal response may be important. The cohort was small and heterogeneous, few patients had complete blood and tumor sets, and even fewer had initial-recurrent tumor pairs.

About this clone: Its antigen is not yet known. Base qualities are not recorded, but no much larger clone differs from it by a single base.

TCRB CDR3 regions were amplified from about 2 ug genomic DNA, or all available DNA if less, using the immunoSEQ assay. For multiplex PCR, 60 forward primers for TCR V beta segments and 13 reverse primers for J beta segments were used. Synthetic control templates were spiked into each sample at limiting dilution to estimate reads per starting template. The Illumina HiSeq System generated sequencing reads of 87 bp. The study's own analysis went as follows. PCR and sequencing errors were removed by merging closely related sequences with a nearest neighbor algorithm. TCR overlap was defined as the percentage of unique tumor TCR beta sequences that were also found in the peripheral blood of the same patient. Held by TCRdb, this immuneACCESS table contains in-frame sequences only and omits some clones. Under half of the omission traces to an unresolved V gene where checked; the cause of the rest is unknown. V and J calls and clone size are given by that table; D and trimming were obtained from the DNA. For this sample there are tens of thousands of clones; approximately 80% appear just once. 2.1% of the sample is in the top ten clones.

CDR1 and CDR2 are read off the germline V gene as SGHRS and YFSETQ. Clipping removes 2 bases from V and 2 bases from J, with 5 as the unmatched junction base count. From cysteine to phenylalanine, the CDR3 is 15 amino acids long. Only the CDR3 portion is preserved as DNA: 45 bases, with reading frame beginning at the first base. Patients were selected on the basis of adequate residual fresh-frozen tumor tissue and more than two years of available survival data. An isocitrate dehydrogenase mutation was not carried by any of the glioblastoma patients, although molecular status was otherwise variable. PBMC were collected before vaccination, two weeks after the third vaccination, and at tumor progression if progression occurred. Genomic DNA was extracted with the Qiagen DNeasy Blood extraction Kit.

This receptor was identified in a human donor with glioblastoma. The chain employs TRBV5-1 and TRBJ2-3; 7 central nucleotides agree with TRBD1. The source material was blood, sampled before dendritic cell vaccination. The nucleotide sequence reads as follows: TGCGCCAGCAGCTTCCGGGACAGCCTCACAGATACGCAGTATTTT. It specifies CASSFRDSLTDTQYF.